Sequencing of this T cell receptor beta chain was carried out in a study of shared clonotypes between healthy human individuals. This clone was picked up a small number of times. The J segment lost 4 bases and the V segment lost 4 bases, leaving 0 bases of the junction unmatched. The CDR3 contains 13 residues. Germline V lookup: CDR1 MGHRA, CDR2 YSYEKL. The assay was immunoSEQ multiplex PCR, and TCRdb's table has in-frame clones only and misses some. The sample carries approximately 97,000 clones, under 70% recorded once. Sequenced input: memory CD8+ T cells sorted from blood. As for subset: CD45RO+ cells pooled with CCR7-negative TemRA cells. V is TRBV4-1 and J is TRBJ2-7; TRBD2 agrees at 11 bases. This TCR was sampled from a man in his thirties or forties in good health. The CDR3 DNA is TGCGCCAGCAGCCTAGCGGGAGGGTACGAGCAGTACTTC. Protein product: CASSLAGGYEQYF.